The 28 T cell receptor beta chains below come from one sample, sequenced in a study of beta chain features in type 1 diabetes. Expressed TCRB transcripts got sequenced, as all isolated RNA was reverse transcribed. TCRdb's table, derived via immunoSEQ multiplex PCR, lists solely in-frame clones and lacks some. This table has a few hundred thousand clones, about 11% appearing once. Sequenced material: naive CD4+ T cells from blood. The source is a woman aged 30 to 39 in good health.

V and J are TRBV11-1 and TRBJ1-1, with TRBD1 matching over 7 bases. The CDR3 is made up of 15 amino acids. V lost 4 bases to trimming and J lost 3 bases; unmatched junction nucleotides: 8. Germline values: CDR1 SGHAT, CDR2 FQDESV (reference sequence). This CDR3 reads CASSSPNRGDTEAFF. CDR3 bases: TGTGCCAGCAGCTCACCGAACAGGGGTGACACTGAAGCTTTCTTT.

This clone has just a few counts. The genes are TRBV7-8 and TRBJ2-3; tentatively, D is TRBD2 (5 bases). CDR1 SGHVS and CDR2 FQNEAQ come from the germline V gene. The V and J ends lost 3 bases and 1 base respectively, with 14 bases between them. The CDR3 runs to 16 residues. Written as DNA, the CDR3 is TGTGCCAGCAGCTTGCGACTATACCTTGGCACAGATACGCAGTATTTT. Its protein product is CASSLRLYLGTDTQYF.

The table lists this clone with a few counts. The V gene is TRBV7-2, the J gene TRBJ1-5; D not resolved. The germline V and J ends were trimmed by 3 bases and 3 bases, with 3 bases remaining between them. Germline CDR1 reads SGHTA; CDR2 reads FQGNSA. There are 12 residues in the CDR3. CDR3 nucleotide sequence: TGTGCCAGCAGCTTGGCCAATCAGCCCCAGCATTTT. Its protein product is CASSLANQPQHF.

V usage is TRBV9 and J usage is TRBJ2-4; 9 nucleotides align to TRBD1. Losses at the gene ends were 3 bases for V and 6 bases for J; bases not matched to a gene: 1. This CDR3 comprises 13 residues. CDR1 is SGDLS and CDR2 is YYNGEE in the germline V gene. CDR3 nucleotide sequence: TGTGCCAGCAGCGGGACAGGGGTAAACATTCAGTACTTC. This codes for CASSGTGVNIQYF. Filled out from reference TRBV9 and TRBJ2-4, the complete variable domain reads DSGVTQTPKHLITATGQRVTLRCSPRSGDLSVYWYQQSLDQGLQFLIQYYNGEERAKGNILERFSAQQFPDLHSELNLSSLELGDSALYFCASSGTGVNIQYFGAGTRLSVL.

This clone was counted between two and nine times. The rearrangement links TRBV7-2 to TRBJ2-3, with a possible D match to TRBD2 (5 bases). V was clipped by 3 bases and J by 1 base, with 20 bases between them. CDR1 and CDR2 from the germline V gene are SGHTA and FQGNSA. The CDR3 extends over 18 amino acids. DNA of the CDR3: TGTGCCAGCAGCTTCGGAACTAGAGGCTTCGCTGGCACAGATACGCAGTATTTT. It encodes CASSFGTRGFAGTDTQYF. Full variable domain (rest looked up from reference TRBV7-2 and TRBJ2-3): GAGVSQSPSNKVTEKGKDVELRCDPISGHTALYWYRQSLGQGLEFLIYFQGNSAPDKSGLPSDRFSAERTGGSVSTLTIQRTQQEDSAVYLCASSFGTRGFAGTDTQYFGPGTRLTVL.

This clone has more than one count but fewer than ten. J is TRBJ2-7 and V is TRBV18, with D possibly TRBD2 on 5 matching bases. Germline lookup yields CDR1 KGHSH and CDR2 LQKENI. This CDR3 has 13 amino acids. V was cut by 3 bases and J by 2 bases, with 8 bases left in between. CDR3 loop: CASSPVEAYEQYF. The CDR3, as DNA: TGTGCCAGCTCACCTGTGGAGGCCTACGAGCAGTACTTC.

This clone has a handful of counts. The rearrangement links TRBV28 to TRBJ1-2, with 8 bases fitting TRBD1. In germline, CDR1 is MDHEN, CDR2 SYDVKM. Trimming cost V 5 bases and J 1 base; bases outside gene matches: 6. This CDR3 spans 15 amino acids. The CDR3 region has the DNA TGTGCCAGCAGTCGAAACAGGGGGAATAACTATGGCTACACCTTC. Translation gives CASSRNRGNNYGYTF.

This clone was observed a handful of times. The V call is TRBV19, the J call TRBJ2-2, with 9 nucleotides matching TRBD2. From germline, CDR1 is LNHDA and CDR2 SQIVND (reference sequence). The CDR3 runs 15 residues. V trimming: 4 bases; J trimming: 5 bases; junction bases outside the gene matches: 5. In nucleotides, the CDR3 is TGTGCCAGTAGTACACCTAGCGGGATAACCGGGGAGCTGTTTTTT. Amino acid sequence: CASSTPSGITGELFF.

CDR3 sequence (DNA): TGTGCCAGTCTTTCTCCTGGCAGGAGGGGCACTGAAGCTTTCTTT. Protein product: CASLSPGRRGTEAFF. The chain couples TRBV19 to TRBJ1-1, with D maybe TRBD1 (5 bases). Per the germline V gene, CDR1 is LNHDA and CDR2 is SQIVND (reference sequence). The V gene lost 8 bases and the J gene lost 4 bases, with 20 bases spanning the gap. CDR3 length: 15 amino acids.

The rearrangement links TRBV19 to TRBJ2-7, with TRBD1 matching 9 bases. CDR3 length: 15 residues. J was trimmed by 3 bases and V by 5 bases; bases with no gene match: 8. CDR1 is LNHDA and CDR2 is SQIVND in the germline V gene (reference sequence). CDR3 loop: CASSPGPGQGYEQYF. The CDR3 coding sequence is TGTGCCAGTAGTCCCGGTCCGGGACAGGGCTACGAGCAGTACTTC. Filled out from reference TRBV19 and TRBJ2-7, the complete variable domain reads DGGITQSPKYLFRKEGQNVTLSCEQNLNHDAMYWYRQDPGQGLRLIYYSQIVNDFQKGDIAEGYSVSREKKESFPLTVTSAQKNPTAFYLCASSPGPGQGYEQYFGPGTRLTVT.

In this sample, this clone turned up a few times. This chain connects TRBV5-4 to TRBJ2-7; D gene uncertain. With 3 bases removed from V and 10 bases from J, the gap between germline ends came to 11 bases. This CDR3 contains 11 residues. CDR1 and CDR2 from the germline V gene are SGHNT and YYREEE (reference sequence). The CDR3 nucleotides read TGTGCCAGCAGCTCGTCTTCCCTCCAGTACTTC. It encodes CASSSSSLQYF.

There are a few counts of this clone. The chain has TRBV7-2 and TRBJ2-3; 8 bases align to TRBD2. Germline V gene data show CDR1 as SGHTA and CDR2 as FQGNSA. Trimming at V came to 5 bases and at J to 10 bases, leaving 17 bases not matched to a gene. The CDR3 is 16 amino acids. As DNA, the CDR3 is TGTGCCAGCAGCCCCGGGGCGGGCCGGGAGGGCCTATCGCAGTATTTT. Translated: CASSPGAGREGLSQYF. Variable domain in full (rest from reference TRBV7-2 and TRBJ2-3): GAGVSQSPSNKVTEKGKDVELRCDPISGHTALYWYRQSLGQGLEFLIYFQGNSAPDKSGLPSDRFSAERTGGSVSTLTIQRTQQEDSAVYLCASSPGAGREGLSQYFGPGTRLTVL.

The chain recombines TRBV28 with TRBJ2-3, with TRBD2 matching over 8 bases. The CDR3 runs to 15 residues. Germline values: CDR1 MDHEN, CDR2 SYDVKM. V lost 6 bases and J lost 5; bases outside the gene matches: 10. CDR3 sequence reads: CASSPGGGGGDTQYF. The CDR3 region has the DNA TGTGCCAGCAGCCCCGGGGGGGGCGGGGGAGATACGCAGTATTTT. Combining the CDR3 with reference TRBV28 and TRBJ2-3 gives the whole variable domain DVKVTQSSRYLVKRTGEKVFLECVQDMDHENMFWYRQDPGLGLRLIYFSYDVKMKEKGDIPEGYSVSREKKERFSLILESASTNQTSMYLCASSPGGGGGDTQYFGPGTRLTVL.

The chain uses TRBV5-4 and TRBJ1-2; the match to TRBD1 covers 12 bases. With 5 bases clipped from V and 8 bases from J, the junction kept 7 bases outside the gene matches. The CDR3 consists of 14 residues. Germline-derived CDR1 and CDR2 are SGHNT and YYREEE (reference sequence). CDR3 residues: CASRLGQGAFGYTF. CDR3 DNA: TGTGCCAGCAGACTGGGACAGGGGGCGTTCGGCTACACCTTC.

The chain combines TRBV7-6 with TRBJ2-7; D is unresolved. Germline values: CDR1 SGHVS, CDR2 FNYEAQ. Between the trimmed V and J ends, which lost 5 bases and 2 bases, there was a span of 13 bases. CDR3 length equals 14 residues. Written as DNA, the CDR3 is TGTGCCAGCAGCCCCCTGGCCCGCCCCTACGAGCAGTACTTC. It codes for CASSPLARPYEQYF.

The chain employs TRBV19 and TRBJ2-1; 7 nucleotides agree with TRBD2. Germline V CDR1 and CDR2: LNHDA, SQIVND (reference sequence). The CDR3 totals 15 residues. V trimming: 3 bases; J trimming: 5 bases; junction bases outside the gene matches: 7. The CDR3: CASSIRRTSDNEQFF. The CDR3 DNA sequence: TGTGCCAGTAGTATTCGACGGACTAGTGACAATGAGCAGTTCTTC.

This clone was seen more than once but under ten times. The chain joins TRBV28 to TRBJ2-5; TRBD2 agrees at 7 bases. The CDR3 consists of 18 residues. J was trimmed by 2 bases and V by 7 bases; bases with no gene match: 19. Germline CDR1 MDHEN, CDR2 SYDVKM. CDR3 nucleotides: TGTGCCAGCACCCCTCCCAGCGCGCTAGCGGTTGGGCAAGAGACCCAGTACTTC. Residues: CASTPPSALAVGQETQYF.

This clone has just a few counts. The rearrangement links TRBV15 to TRBJ2-1; possible D gene TRBD1, 6 bases. Germline V gene lookup returns CDR1 LNHNV and CDR2 YYDKDF (reference sequence). V lost 1 base and J lost 8, with 12 bases in between. The length of the CDR3 is 14 residues. CDR3 residues: CATSRGAGVDEQFF. CDR3 DNA sequence: TGTGCCACCAGCAGAGGGGCAGGGGTTGATGAGCAGTTCTTC.

The genes are TRBV28 and TRBJ2-7; D is ambiguous. The CDR3 consists of 13 residues. Per germline, CDR1 MDHEN and CDR2 SYDVKM. V lost 3 bases and J 2 bases, leaving 8 bases between the germline ends. CDR3 nucleotide sequence: TGTGCCAGCAGTTTCCACACGACCTACGAGCAGTACTTC. This codes for CASSFHTTYEQYF. The full variable domain, in which reference TRBV28 and TRBJ2-7 provide the parts outside the CDR3, is DVKVTQSSRYLVKRTGEKVFLECVQDMDHENMFWYRQDPGLGLRLIYFSYDVKMKEKGDIPEGYSVSREKKERFSLILESASTNQTSMYLCASSFHTTYEQYFGPGTRLTVT.

This clone was seen only once. The V call is TRBV7-8, the J call TRBJ1-1; 10 bases agree with TRBD1. Trimming at V came to 5 bases and at J to 3 bases, leaving 6 bases not matched to a gene. The CDR3 consists of 15 residues. Germline lookup yields CDR1 SGHVS and CDR2 FQNEAQ. CDR3 amino acids: CASSRLGTGDTEAFF. CDR3 nucleotides: TGTGCCAGCAGCCGTTTGGGGACAGGGGACACTGAAGCTTTCTTT.

The chain carries TRBV7-9 and TRBJ1-1; the D gene is possibly TRBD1 (5 bases). Germline values: CDR1 SEHNR, CDR2 FQNEAQ (reference sequence). Trimming cost V 3 bases and J 2 bases, with 7 bases left between them. This CDR3 contains 13 residues. DNA of the CDR3: TGTGCCAGCAGCTTCAGGGCAAACACTGAAGCTTTCTTT. Translated: CASSFRANTEAFF.

V gene TRBV5-1 combines with J gene TRBJ1-4; D remains ambiguous. With 0 bases removed from V and 0 bases from J, the gap between germline ends came to 3 bases. CDR1 is SGHRS and CDR2 is YFSETQ in the germline V gene. This CDR3 is 14 amino acids long. CDR3 coding DNA: TGCGCCAGCAGCTTGGGAGCAACTAATGAAAAACTGTTTTTT. Translation: CASSLGATNEKLFF.

This clone has a handful of counts. The V gene is TRBV5-1, the J gene TRBJ2-5; 7 bases align to TRBD1. Per the germline V gene, CDR1 is SGHRS and CDR2 is YFSETQ. V was pared by 2 bases and J by 3 bases, with 7 bases of the junction left unmatched. The length of the CDR3 is 15 residues. CDR3 region: CASSFGTAIKETQYF. For the CDR3, the DNA is TGCGCCAGCAGCTTCGGGACAGCGATAAAAGAGACCCAGTACTTC.

This clone has just a few counts. V and J are TRBV2 and TRBJ2-1, with 9 bases aligning to TRBD2. Losses at the gene ends were 6 bases for V and 8 bases for J; bases not matched to a gene: 11. Germline CDR1 and CDR2: SNHLY and FYNNEI. The CDR3 extends over 15 amino acids. In DNA, the CDR3 is TGTGCCAGCAGGAGGACCGGGACTAGCCTTCATGAGCAGTTCTTC. Its translation is CASRRTGTSLHEQFF.

There are a few counts of this clone. V is TRBV11-3 and J is TRBJ2-5; 8 bases match TRBD2. J lost 4 bases, V lost 5 bases, and 9 bases had no gene match. Germline V gives CDR1 SGHNT, CDR2 YENEEA. CDR3 size: 15 residues. The CDR3 reads CASSTGTGGLETQYF. CDR3 DNA: TGTGCCAGCAGCACCGGGACGGGAGGGTTAGAGACCCAGTACTTC.

The chain combines TRBV5-1 with TRBJ1-2; D call uncertain. The CDR3 is made up of 19 amino acids. Trimming stripped 1 base from V and 0 bases from J, with 22 bases between. CDR1 and CDR2 (germline): SGHRS, YFSETQ. The CDR3 DNA sequence: TGCGCCAGCAGCTTGTCACCTACAAGGATATTTGGAGCTAACTATGGCTACACCTTC. Protein sequence: CASSLSPTRIFGANYGYTF.

This clone was detected only a few times. V and J are TRBV27 and TRBJ2-1, with 8 bases lining up with TRBD2. Losses at the gene ends were 7 bases for V and 5 bases for J; bases not matched to a gene: 13. Germline V gives CDR1 MNHEY, CDR2 SMNVEV (reference sequence). This CDR3 spans 16 amino acids. The CDR3: CASTGVGGRPNNEQFF. For the CDR3, the DNA is TGTGCCAGCACTGGTGTTGGCGGGAGGCCGAACAATGAGCAGTTCTTC.

The chain links TRBV29-1 to TRBJ1-1, with D possibly being TRBD1 (6 bases). The V end was cut by 6 bases, the J end by 5 bases, with 13 bases between. Germline loops: CDR1 SQVTM, CDR2 ANQGSEA. CDR3 length: 12 amino acids. The CDR3 coding sequence is TGCAGCGTAGGGGGACCCGGGACTGAAGCTTTCTTT. It is translated as CSVGGPGTEAFF.